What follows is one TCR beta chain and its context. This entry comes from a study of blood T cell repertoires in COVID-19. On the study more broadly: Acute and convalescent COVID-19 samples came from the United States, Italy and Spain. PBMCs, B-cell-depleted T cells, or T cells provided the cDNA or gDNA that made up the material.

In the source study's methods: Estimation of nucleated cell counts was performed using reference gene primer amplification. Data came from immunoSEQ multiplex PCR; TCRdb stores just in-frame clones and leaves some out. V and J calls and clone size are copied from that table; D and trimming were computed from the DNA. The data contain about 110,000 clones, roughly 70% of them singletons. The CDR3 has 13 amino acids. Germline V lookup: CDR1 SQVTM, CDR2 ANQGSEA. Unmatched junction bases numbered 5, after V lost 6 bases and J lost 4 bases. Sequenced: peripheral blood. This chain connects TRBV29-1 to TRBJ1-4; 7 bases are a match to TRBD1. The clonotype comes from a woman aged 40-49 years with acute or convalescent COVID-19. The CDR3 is CSVTGSDNEKLFF. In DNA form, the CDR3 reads TGCAGCGTGACAGGGTCCGATAATGAAAAACTGTTTTTT.